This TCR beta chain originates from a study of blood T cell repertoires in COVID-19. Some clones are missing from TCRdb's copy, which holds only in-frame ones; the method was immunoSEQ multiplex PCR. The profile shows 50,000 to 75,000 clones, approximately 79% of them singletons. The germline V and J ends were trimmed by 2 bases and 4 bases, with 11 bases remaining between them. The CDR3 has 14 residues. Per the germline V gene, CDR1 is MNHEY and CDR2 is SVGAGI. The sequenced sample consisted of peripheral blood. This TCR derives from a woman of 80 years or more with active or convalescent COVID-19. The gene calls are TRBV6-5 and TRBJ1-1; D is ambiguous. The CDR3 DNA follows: TGTGCCAGCAGTTACGCCCGGGGTAGCACTGAAGCTTTCTTT. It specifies CASSYARGSTEAFF.